One and the same sample provided the 20 T cell receptor beta chains below, sequenced in a study of cytomegalovirus exposure and HLA in healthy donors. The method was immunoSEQ multiplex PCR; TCRdb's version includes in-frame clones alone and lacks a portion of them. The top ten hold roughly 0.83% of the sample, which has a few hundred thousand clones, approximately 90% seen once. Sequences were obtained from PBMCs. These receptors were collected from a woman under 30 in good health and CMV-seronegative.

J is TRBJ2-5 and V is TRBV7-8; TRBD2 is a possible D gene (6 bases). Germline assignment: CDR1 SGHVS and CDR2 FQNEAQ. Trimming pared 5 bases from V and 5 bases from J, leaving 21 bases between. The CDR3 contains 16 residues. CDR3 sequence (DNA): TGTGCCAGCAGCCCCGCGGGACCAGAGCTCCGGGAGACCCAGTACTTC. This sequence encodes CASSPAGPELRETQYF.

The chain joins TRBV19 to TRBJ1-3; TRBD1 is a possible D gene (6 bases). Germline V gene sequence: CDR1 LNHDA, CDR2 SQIVND (reference sequence). This CDR3 is 13 amino acids long. The DNA of the CDR3 is TGTGCTACGAGACAGGTCAACGGAAACACCATATATTTT. As protein: CATRQVNGNTIYF.

The rearrangement joins TRBV4-2 to TRBJ1-2; TRBD1 matches at 9 bases. Germline loops: CDR1 LGHNA, CDR2 YNFKEQ. V shed 3 bases and J 8 bases; nucleotides not matched to a gene: 4. This CDR3 region has 13 residues. The CDR3 DNA reads TGTGCCAGCAGCCACGGGACAGGGAGAGGCTACACCTTC. It is translated as CASSHGTGRGYTF.

The chain joins TRBV27 to TRBJ2-7; no definite D call. In germline, CDR1 is MNHEY, CDR2 SMNVEV (reference sequence). Trimming removed 0 bases at V and 2 bases at J, with 8 bases between. This CDR3 contains 14 residues. The CDR3 loop reads CASSLSPRTYEQYF. CDR3 bases: TGTGCCAGCAGTTTATCGCCCAGAACCTACGAGCAGTACTTC.

The J gene is TRBJ2-5, the V gene TRBV9; 7 bases are shared with TRBD2. J was trimmed by 3 bases and V by 0 bases; bases with no gene match: 8. The CDR3 length is 16 residues. CDR1 and CDR2 from the germline V gene are SGDLS and YYNGEE. CDR3 bases: TGTGCCAGCAGCGTAGGTCGGGGGGATACCAAAGAGACCCAGTACTTC. Translated, it gives CASSVGRGDTKETQYF.

This clone was recorded once. The genes are TRBV30 and TRBJ1-5; a weak D match, TRBD1 (5 bases). The CDR3 covers 15 residues. Looked up from germline, CDR1 is GTSNPN and CDR2 is SVGIG (reference sequence). The germline V and J ends were trimmed by 4 bases and 1 base, with 14 bases remaining between them. The CDR3 loop reads CAWNRGGVSNQPQHF. In DNA form, the CDR3 reads TGTGCCTGGAATCGGGGAGGGGTGAGCAATCAGCCCCAGCATTTT.

The genes are TRBV27 and TRBJ2-2; TRBD1 is a possible D gene (6 bases). V lost 6 bases and J 3 bases, leaving 11 bases between the germline ends. The CDR3 totals 14 residues. Germline assignment: CDR1 MNHEY and CDR2 SMNVEV (reference sequence). As DNA, the CDR3 is TGTGCCAGCAGCCACACAGGGTACACCGGGGAGCTGTTTTTT. Translating it yields CASSHTGYTGELFF.

This clone appeared once. The rearrangement links TRBV7-8 to TRBJ2-7, with 9 bases that match TRBD1. The CDR3 is 14 residues long. CDR1 and CDR2 (germline): SGHVS, FQNEAQ. J gave up 6 bases and V 0 bases, and 3 bases lay outside the gene matches. The CDR3 region is CASSLARQGGEQYF. CDR3 nucleotides: TGTGCCAGCAGCTTAGCGCGACAGGGGGGCGAGCAGTACTTC.

V is TRBV28 and J is TRBJ1-2, with 9 bases matching TRBD1. The germline V gene has CDR1 MDHEN and CDR2 SYDVKM. The CDR3 is 13 residues long. V lost 7 bases to trimming and J lost 4 bases; unmatched junction nucleotides: 4. The CDR3, as DNA: TGTGCCAGCAACCTGGGACAGGGCTATGGCTACACCTTC. This encodes CASNLGQGYGYTF.

The chain employs TRBV6-4 and TRBJ2-3, with a possible D match to TRBD1 (5 bases). Trimming took 6 bases from V and 0 from J, leaving 13 bases between them. Germline CDR1 MRHNA, CDR2 SNTAGT. The CDR3 is 15 amino acids. CDR3 protein: CASSSEDTSTDTQYF. For the CDR3, the DNA is TGTGCCAGCAGCTCCGAGGACACCAGCACAGATACGCAGTATTTT.

V gene TRBV2 combines with J gene TRBJ1-4; D may be TRBD1 (6 bases). V lost 3 bases and J 4 bases, leaving 18 bases between the germline ends. Looked up from germline, CDR1 is SNHLY and CDR2 is FYNNEI. The CDR3 is 17 residues long. CDR3 protein: CASSEGQTGFGNEKLFF. Here the CDR3 DNA reads TGTGCCAGCAGTGAGGGGCAGACAGGATTTGGTAATGAAAAACTGTTTTTT.

The gene calls are TRBV5-1 and TRBJ2-6; possible D gene TRBD1, 6 bases. V was clipped by 0 bases and J by 0 bases, with 10 bases between them. There are 17 residues in the CDR3. CDR1 and CDR2 from the germline V gene are SGHRS and YFSETQ. The CDR3 region has the DNA TGCGCCAGCAGCTTGGAACAGGGCATCTCTGGGGCCAACGTCCTGACTTTC. Translating it yields CASSLEQGISGANVLTF.

The chain links TRBV29-1 to TRBJ2-1, with TRBD2 matching 10 bases. The CDR3 sequence is 15 residues long. V lost 2 bases, J lost 8 bases, and 9 bases stayed unmatched. The V gene's germline CDR1 is SQVTM and CDR2 ANQGSEA. The CDR3 bases are TGCAGCGTTGAAAAATCCGGGCTAGCGGGGGATGAGCAGTTCTTC. Its translation is CSVEKSGLAGDEQFF.

The rearrangement joins TRBV9 to TRBJ1-2, with D uncertain. Trimming took 0 bases from V and 3 from J, leaving 9 bases between them. The CDR3 runs to 14 residues. The germline V gene encodes CDR1 SGDLS and CDR2 YYNGEE. CDR3 coding DNA: TGTGCCAGCAGCGTAGAACAGAGCCACTATGGCTACACCTTC. It codes for CASSVEQSHYGYTF.

The chain couples TRBV7-2 to TRBJ2-5; D uncertain. V lost 5 bases, J lost 1 base, and 8 bases lay in between. Per the germline V gene, CDR1 is SGHTA and CDR2 is FQGNSA. CDR3 length: 13 residues. The CDR3 nucleotides read TGTGCCAGCAGCCAAAGGAGCCAAGAGACCCAGTACTTC. Amino acids: CASSQRSQETQYF.

The chain links TRBV6-1 to TRBJ1-5; 10 nucleotides line up with TRBD1. V trimming: 3 bases; J trimming: 3 bases; junction bases outside the gene matches: 8. The germline gives CDR1 MNHNS, CDR2 SASEGT. The CDR3 length is 17 residues. DNA of the CDR3: TGTGCCAGCAGTGATTTTGGGACAGGGGCGTTCAATCAGCCCCAGCATTTT. This gives the protein CASSDFGTGAFNQPQHF.

The rearrangement uses TRBV6-1 and TRBJ2-7; D might be TRBD2 (5 bases). Germline CDR1 MNHNS, CDR2 SASEGT. The CDR3 covers 15 residues. V dropped 2 bases and J dropped 2 bases, with 13 bases sitting between them. Here the CDR3 DNA reads TGTGCCAGCAGTGAAATAGGAGAAGCGGCCTACGAGCAGTACTTC. Its protein is CASSEIGEAAYEQYF.

V usage is TRBV27 and J usage is TRBJ2-1; D perhaps matches TRBD1 (6 bases). Per germline, CDR1 MNHEY and CDR2 SMNVEV (reference sequence). Trimming took off 2 bases at V and 5 bases at J, with 10 bases between the two ends. CDR3 size: 14 residues. The CDR3 DNA is TGTGCCAGCAGTTTAAGAGGGGGAAACAATGAGCAGTTCTTC. Amino acids: CASSLRGGNNEQFF.

This sequence joins TRBV5-1 and TRBJ2-7; tentatively, D is TRBD2 (5 bases). Trimming removed 4 bases at V and 0 bases at J, with 20 bases between. The length of the CDR3 is 17 residues. Germline V gene lookup returns CDR1 SGHRS and CDR2 YFSETQ. CDR3 DNA sequence: TGCGCCAGCAGCGTCCGTGTCCTTAGCGAGTACTCCTACGAGCAGTACTTC. It translates to CASSVRVLSEYSYEQYF.

This chain connects TRBV2 to TRBJ2-1; a possible D gene is TRBD1 (6 bases). Looked up from germline, CDR1 is SNHLY and CDR2 is FYNNEI. The V end lost 4 bases, the J end lost 5 bases, and 30 bases lay between the germline ends. This CDR3 region has 20 residues. CDR3 in amino acids: CASSGYDRKPLENHHNEQFF. Written as DNA, the CDR3 is TGTGCCAGCAGTGGTTACGACAGGAAACCTCTTGAGAATCACCACAATGAGCAGTTCTTC.